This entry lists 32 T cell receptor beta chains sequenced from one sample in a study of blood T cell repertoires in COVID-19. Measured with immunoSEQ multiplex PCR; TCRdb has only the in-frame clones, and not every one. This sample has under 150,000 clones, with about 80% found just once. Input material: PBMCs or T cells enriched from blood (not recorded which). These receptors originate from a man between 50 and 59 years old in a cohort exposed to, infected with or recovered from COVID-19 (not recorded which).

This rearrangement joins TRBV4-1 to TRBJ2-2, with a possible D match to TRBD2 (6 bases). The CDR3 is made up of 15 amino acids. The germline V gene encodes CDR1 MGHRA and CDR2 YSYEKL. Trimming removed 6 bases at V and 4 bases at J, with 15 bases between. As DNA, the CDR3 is TGCGCCAGCAGAAGAGGAGGGCCGGGCACCGGGGAGCTGTTTTTT. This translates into CASRRGGPGTGELFF.

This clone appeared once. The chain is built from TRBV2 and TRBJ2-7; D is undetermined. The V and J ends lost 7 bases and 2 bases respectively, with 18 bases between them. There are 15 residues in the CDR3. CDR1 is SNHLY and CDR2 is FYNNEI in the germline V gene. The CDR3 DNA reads TGTGCCAGCAAAATAAGTCCCAGCGCTGCCTACGAGCAGTACTTC. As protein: CASKISPSAAYEQYF. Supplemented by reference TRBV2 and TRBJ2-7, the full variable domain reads EPEVTQTPSHQVTQMGQEVILRCVPISNHLYFYWYRQILGQKVEFLVSFYNNEISEKSEIFDDQFSVERPDGSNFTLKIRSTKLEDSAMYFCASKISPSAAYEQYFGPGTRLTVT.

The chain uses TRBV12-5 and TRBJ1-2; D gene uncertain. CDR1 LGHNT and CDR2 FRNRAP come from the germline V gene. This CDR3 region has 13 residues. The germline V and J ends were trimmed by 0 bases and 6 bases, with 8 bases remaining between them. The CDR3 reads CASGLVQVDGYTF. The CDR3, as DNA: TGTGCTAGTGGTTTGGTACAAGTCGATGGCTACACCTTC.

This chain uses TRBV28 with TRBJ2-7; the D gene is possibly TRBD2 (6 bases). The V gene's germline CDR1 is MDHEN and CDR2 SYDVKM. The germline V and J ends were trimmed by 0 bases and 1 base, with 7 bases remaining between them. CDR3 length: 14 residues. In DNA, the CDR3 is TGTGCCAGCAGTTTATGGGGGGGTTCCTACGAGCAGTACTTC. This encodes CASSLWGGSYEQYF.

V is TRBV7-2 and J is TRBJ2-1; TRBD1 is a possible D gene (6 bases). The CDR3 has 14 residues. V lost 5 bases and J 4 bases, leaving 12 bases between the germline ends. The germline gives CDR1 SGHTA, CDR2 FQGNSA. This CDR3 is CASSGGQRYNEQFF. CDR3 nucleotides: TGTGCCAGCAGCGGAGGACAGAGATACAATGAGCAGTTCTTC.

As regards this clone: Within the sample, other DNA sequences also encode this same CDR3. The CDR3, as DNA: TGCGCCAGCAGCTTAGCGGGAGCTAGCACAGATACGCAGTATTTT. Translating it yields CASSLAGASTDTQYF. The chain joins TRBV5-1 to TRBJ2-3, with 8 bases identical to TRBD2. V lost 2 bases to trimming and J lost 0 bases; unmatched junction nucleotides: 2. The CDR3 contains 15 residues. Germline assignment: CDR1 SGHRS and CDR2 YFSETQ.

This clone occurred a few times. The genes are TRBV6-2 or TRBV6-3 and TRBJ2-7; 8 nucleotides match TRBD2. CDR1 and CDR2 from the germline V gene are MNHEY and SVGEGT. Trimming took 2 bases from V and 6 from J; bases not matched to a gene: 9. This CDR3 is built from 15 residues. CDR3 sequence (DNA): TGTGCCAGCAGTTACACAGCGGGAGCGCCCGGCGAGCAGTACTTC. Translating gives CASSYTAGAPGEQYF.

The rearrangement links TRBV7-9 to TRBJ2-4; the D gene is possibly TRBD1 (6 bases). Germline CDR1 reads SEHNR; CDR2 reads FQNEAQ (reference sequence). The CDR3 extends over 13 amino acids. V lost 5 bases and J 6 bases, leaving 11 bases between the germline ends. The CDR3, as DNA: TGTGCCAGCAGCGCCTGGGACACAAACATTCAGTACTTC. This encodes CASSAWDTNIQYF.

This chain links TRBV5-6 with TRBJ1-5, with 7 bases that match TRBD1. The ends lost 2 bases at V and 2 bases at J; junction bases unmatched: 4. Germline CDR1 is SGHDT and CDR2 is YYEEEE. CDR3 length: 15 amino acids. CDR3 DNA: TGTGCCAGCAGCTTCAGGGGGAACGGCAATCAGCCCCAGCATTTT. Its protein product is CASSFRGNGNQPQHF.

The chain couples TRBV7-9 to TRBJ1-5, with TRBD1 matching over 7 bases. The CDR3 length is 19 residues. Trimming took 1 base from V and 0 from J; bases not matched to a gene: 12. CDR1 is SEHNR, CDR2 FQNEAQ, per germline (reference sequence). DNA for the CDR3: TGTGCCAGCAGCTTAGAATTCCGAGGACAGGACCTTAGCAATCAGCCCCAGCATTTT. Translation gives CASSLEFRGQDLSNQPQHF.

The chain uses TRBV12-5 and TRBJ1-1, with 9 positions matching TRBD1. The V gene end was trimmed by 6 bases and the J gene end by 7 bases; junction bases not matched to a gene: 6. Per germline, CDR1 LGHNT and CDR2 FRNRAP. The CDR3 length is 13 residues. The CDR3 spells CASGATGGGEAFF. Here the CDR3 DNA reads TGTGCTAGTGGCGCTACAGGGGGCGGTGAAGCTTTCTTT.

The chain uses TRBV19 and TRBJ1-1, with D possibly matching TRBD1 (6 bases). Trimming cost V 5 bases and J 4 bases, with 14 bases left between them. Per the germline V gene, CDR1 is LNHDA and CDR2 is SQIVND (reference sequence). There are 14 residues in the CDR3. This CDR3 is CASSPRGLGTEAFF. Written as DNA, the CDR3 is TGTGCCAGTAGTCCAAGGGGGTTGGGCACTGAAGCTTTCTTT.

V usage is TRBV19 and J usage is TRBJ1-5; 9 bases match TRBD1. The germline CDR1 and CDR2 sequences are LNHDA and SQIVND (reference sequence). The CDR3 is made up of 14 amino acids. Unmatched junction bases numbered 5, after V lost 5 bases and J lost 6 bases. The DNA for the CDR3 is TGTGCCAGTAGTCCAACAGGGGGCGTTCAGCCCCAGCATTTT. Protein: CASSPTGGVQPQHF.

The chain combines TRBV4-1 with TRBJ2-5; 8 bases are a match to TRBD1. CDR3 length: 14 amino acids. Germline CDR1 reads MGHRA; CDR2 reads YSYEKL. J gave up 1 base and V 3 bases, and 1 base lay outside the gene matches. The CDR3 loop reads CASSHQGAQETQYF. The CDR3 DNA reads TGCGCCAGCAGCCACCAGGGGGCCCAAGAGACCCAGTACTTC.

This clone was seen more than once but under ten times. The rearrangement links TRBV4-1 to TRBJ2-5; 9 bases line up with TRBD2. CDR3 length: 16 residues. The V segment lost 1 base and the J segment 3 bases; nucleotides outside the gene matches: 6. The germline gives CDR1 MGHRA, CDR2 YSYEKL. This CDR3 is CASSQVRASGEETQYF. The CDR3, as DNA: TGCGCCAGCAGCCAAGTTCGGGCTAGCGGGGAAGAGACCCAGTACTTC.

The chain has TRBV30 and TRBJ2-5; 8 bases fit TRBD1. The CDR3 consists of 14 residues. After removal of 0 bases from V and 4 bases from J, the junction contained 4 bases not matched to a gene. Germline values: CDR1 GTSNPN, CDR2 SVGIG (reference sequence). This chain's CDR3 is CAWSVQGGGETQYF. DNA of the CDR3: TGTGCCTGGAGTGTACAGGGGGGAGGAGAGACCCAGTACTTC.

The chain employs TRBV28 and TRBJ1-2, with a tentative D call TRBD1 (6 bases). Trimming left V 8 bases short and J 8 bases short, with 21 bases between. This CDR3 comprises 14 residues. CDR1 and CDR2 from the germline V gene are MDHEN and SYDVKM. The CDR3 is CASSLLGSRGGYTF. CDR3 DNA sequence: TGTGCCAGCTCCCTCCTTGGTTCTAGGGGGGGCTACACCTTC.

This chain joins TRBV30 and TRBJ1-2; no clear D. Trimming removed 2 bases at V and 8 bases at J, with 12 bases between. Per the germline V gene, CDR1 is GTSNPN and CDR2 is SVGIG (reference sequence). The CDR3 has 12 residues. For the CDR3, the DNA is TGTGCCTGGAGTTGGGGAGGTGGCGGCTACACCTTC. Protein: CAWSWGGGGYTF.

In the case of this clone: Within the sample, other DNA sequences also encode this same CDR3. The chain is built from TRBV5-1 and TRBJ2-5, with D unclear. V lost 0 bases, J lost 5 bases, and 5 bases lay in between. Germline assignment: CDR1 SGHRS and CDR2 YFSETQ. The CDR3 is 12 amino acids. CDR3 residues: CASSLAGETQYF. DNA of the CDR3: TGCGCCAGCAGCTTGGCTGGCGAGACCCAGTACTTC.

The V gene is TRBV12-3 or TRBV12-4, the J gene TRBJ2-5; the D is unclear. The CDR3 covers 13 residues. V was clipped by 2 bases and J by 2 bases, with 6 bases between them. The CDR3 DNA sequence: TGTGCCAGCAGTTTACTACAGCAAGAGACCCAGTACTTC. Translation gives CASSLLQQETQYF.

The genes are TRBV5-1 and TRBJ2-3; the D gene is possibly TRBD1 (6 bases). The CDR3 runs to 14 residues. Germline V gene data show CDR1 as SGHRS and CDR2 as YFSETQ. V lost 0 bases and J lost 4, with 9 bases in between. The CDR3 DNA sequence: TGCGCCAGCAGCTTGGTACGACAGGCAGATACGCAGTATTTT. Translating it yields CASSLVRQADTQYF.

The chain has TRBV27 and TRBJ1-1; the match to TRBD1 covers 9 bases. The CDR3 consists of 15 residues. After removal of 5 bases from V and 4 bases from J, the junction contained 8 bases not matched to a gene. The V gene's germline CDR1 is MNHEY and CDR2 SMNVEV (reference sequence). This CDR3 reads CASSAQGATATEAFF. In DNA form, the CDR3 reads TGTGCCAGCAGTGCACAGGGGGCCACGGCCACTGAAGCTTTCTTT.

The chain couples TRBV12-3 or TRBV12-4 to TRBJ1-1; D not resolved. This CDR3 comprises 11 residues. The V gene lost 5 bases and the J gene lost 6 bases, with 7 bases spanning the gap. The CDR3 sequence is CASSLLAEAFF. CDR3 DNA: TGTGCCAGCAGTCTACTGGCTGAAGCTTTCTTT.

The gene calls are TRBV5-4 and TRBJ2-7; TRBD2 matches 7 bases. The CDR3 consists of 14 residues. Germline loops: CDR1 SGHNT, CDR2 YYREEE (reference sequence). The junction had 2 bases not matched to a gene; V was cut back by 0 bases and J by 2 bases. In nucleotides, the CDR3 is TGTGCCAGCAGCTTGGGACTAGCTACCTACGAGCAGTACTTC. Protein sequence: CASSLGLATYEQYF.

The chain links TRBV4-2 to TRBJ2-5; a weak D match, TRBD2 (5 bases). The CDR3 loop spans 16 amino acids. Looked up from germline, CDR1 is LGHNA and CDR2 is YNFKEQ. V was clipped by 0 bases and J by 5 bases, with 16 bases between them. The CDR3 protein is CASSQDGLAVGETQYF. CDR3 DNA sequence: TGTGCCAGCAGCCAAGATGGCCTAGCTGTTGGGGAGACCCAGTACTTC.

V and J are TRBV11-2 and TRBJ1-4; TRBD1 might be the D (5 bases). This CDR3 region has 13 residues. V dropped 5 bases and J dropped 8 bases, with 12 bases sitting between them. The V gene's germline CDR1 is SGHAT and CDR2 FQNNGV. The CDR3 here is CASSATGSEKLFF. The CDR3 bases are TGTGCCAGCAGCGCTACAGGCTCCGAAAAACTGTTTTTT.

CDR3 bases: TGTGCCAGTAGTATAGAGAGGTACAATGAGCAGTTCTTC. Amino acids: CASSIERYNEQFF. V usage is TRBV19 and J usage is TRBJ2-1; no definite D call. This CDR3 has 13 residues. Germline assignment: CDR1 LNHDA and CDR2 SQIVND (reference sequence). Trimming took off 0 bases at V and 4 bases at J, with 4 bases between the two ends.

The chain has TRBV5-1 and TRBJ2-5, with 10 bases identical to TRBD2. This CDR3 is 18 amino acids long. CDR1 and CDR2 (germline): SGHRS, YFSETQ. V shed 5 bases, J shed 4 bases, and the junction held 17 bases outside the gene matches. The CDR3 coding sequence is TGCGCCAGCAGTTGGGGACTAGCGAGTCTTAGGGAGTTAGAGACCCAGTACTTC. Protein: CASSWGLASLRELETQYF.

Here the CDR3 DNA reads TGCGCCAGCAGCGTACGGACAGATCAGGCTGAAGCTTTCTTT. Its translation is CASSVRTDQAEAFF. The chain employs TRBV5-1 and TRBJ1-1; weak D call: TRBD1 (6 bases). Germline assignment: CDR1 SGHRS and CDR2 YFSETQ. The CDR3 is 14 residues long. Deletions cut 4 bases from V and 6 bases from J, with 16 bases between.

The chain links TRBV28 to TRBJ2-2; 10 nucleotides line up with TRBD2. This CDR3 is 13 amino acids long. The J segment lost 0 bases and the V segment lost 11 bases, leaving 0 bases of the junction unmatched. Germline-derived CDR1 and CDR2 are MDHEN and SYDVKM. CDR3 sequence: CAGTSANTGELFF. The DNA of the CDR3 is TGTGCCGGGACTAGCGCGAACACCGGGGAGCTGTTTTTT.

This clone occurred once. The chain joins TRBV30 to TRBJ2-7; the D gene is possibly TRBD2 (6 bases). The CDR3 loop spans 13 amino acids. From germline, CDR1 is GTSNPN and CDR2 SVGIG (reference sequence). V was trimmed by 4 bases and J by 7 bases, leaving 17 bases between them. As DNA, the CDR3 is TGTGCCTGGAATAGACTAGACCCGGGGGAGCAGTACTTC. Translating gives CAWNRLDPGEQYF.

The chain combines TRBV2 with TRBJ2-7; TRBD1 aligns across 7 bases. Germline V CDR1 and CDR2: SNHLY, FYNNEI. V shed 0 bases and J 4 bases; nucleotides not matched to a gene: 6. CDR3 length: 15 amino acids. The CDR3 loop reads CASSEAPGQIYEQYF. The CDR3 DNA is TGTGCCAGCAGTGAAGCGCCGGGACAGATTTACGAGCAGTACTTC.